These 29 T cell receptor beta chains came from one sample sequenced in a study of post-analysis software for immune sequencing data. Study outcomes and limitations: Controls had lower frequencies than patients of a handful of TRBV segments, which included TRBV5-6, TRBV5-1 and TRBV20-1.

Each TCR beta cDNA library carried unique molecular identifiers. One entry per CDR3 protein results from TCRdb running MiXCR on the PCR reads. The sample comprises 350,000 to 500,000 distinct CDR3 sequences, less than 40% of which are singletons, and 6% to 9% rests with the top ten. No antigens are known for them. The sample was blood. These receptors were collected from a girl aged 2-15 years with multiple sclerosis.

The chain joins TRBV10-3 to TRBJ2-1; TRBD2 aligns across 7 bases. The CDR3 sequence is 13 residues long. Trimming cost V 10 bases and J 4 bases; bases outside gene matches: 7. CDR1 is ENHRY, CDR2 SYGVKD, per germline. This CDR3 reads CASTTSDYNEQFF. Here the CDR3 DNA reads TGTGCCAGTACTACTAGCGATTACAATGAGCAGTTCTTC.

The CDR3 is CASSLTGGASTEAFF. The DNA for the CDR3 is TGTGCCAGCAGCTTAACCGGAGGGGCGTCGACTGAAGCTTTCTTT. The J gene is TRBJ1-1, the V gene TRBV7-9; D might be TRBD1 (5 bases). CDR1 SEHNR and CDR2 FQNEAQ come from the germline V gene (reference sequence). This CDR3 spans 15 amino acids. V gave up 2 bases and J gave up 5 bases, with 15 bases separating them. Complete variable domain (other parts from reference TRBV7-9 and TRBJ1-1): DTGVSQNPRHKITKRGQNVTFRCDPISEHNRLYWYRQTLGQGPEFLTYFQNEAQLEKSRLLSDRFSAERPKGSFSTLEIQRTEQGDSAMYLCASSLTGGASTEAFFGQGTRLTVV.

There are a few counts of this clonotype. The CDR3 spells CSQGIDEQFF. The CDR3 DNA reads as TGCAGTCAGGGGATCGATGAGCAGTTCTTC. This rearrangement joins TRBV20-1 to TRBJ2-1, with a tentative D call TRBD1 (6 bases). V was pared by 8 bases and J by 8 bases, with 10 bases between. Per the germline V gene, CDR1 is DFQATT and CDR2 is SNEGSKA (reference sequence). The CDR3 is 10 residues long.

This clonotype was seen only a few times. The V and J genes are TRBV10-3 and TRBJ2-7; 9 positions match TRBD1. CDR3 size: 16 residues. V lost 3 bases and J lost 3; bases outside the gene matches: 9. The V gene's germline CDR1 is ENHRY and CDR2 SYGVKD. DNA of the CDR3: TGTGCCATCAGTGATAGGGCCGGGACAGGGAACTACGAGCAGTACTTC. Amino acids: CAISDRAGTGNYEQYF.

This chain joins TRBV24-1 and TRBJ2-1, with D perhaps TRBD2 (6 bases). The V gene lost 0 bases and the J gene lost 0 bases, with 8 bases spanning the gap. The CDR3 length is 16 residues. CDR1 is KGHDR, CDR2 SFDVKD, per germline. CDR3 sequence reads: CATSDLAGSSYNEQFF. CDR3 bases: TGTGCCACCAGTGATTTGGCGGGGAGCTCCTACAATGAGCAGTTCTTC.

This clonotype was picked up one time. The genes are TRBV3-1 and TRBJ2-7; 9 positions agree with TRBD1. The CDR3 sequence is 15 residues long. Germline V gives CDR1 LGHDT, CDR2 YNNKEL (reference sequence). After removal of 4 bases from V and 5 bases from J, the junction contained 9 bases not matched to a gene. The CDR3 reads CASSPPGQGFHEQYF. The DNA of the CDR3 is TGTGCCAGCAGCCCTCCGGGACAGGGATTCCACGAGCAGTACTTC.

The V call is TRBV9, the J call TRBJ2-1; 10 nucleotides line up with TRBD2. Trimming took 0 bases from V and 7 from J; bases not matched to a gene: 7. CDR1 and CDR2 (germline): SGDLS, YYNGEE. This CDR3 region has 16 residues. The CDR3 protein is CASSVDVSGRWNEQFF. The CDR3 DNA sequence: TGTGCCAGCAGCGTAGATGTTAGCGGGAGGTGGAATGAGCAGTTCTTC. The full variable domain, its missing parts supplied by reference TRBV9 and TRBJ2-1, is DSGVTQTPKHLITATGQRVTLRCSPRSGDLSVYWYQQSLDQGLQFLIQYYNGEERAKGNILERFSAQQFPDLHSELNLSSLELGDSALYFCASSVDVSGRWNEQFFGPGTRLTVL.

A few counts support this clonotype. The J gene is TRBJ2-1, the V gene TRBV9, with a weak D call TRBD2 (7 bases). Germline V gene lookup returns CDR1 SGDLS and CDR2 YYNGEE. Trimming removed 1 base at V and 0 bases at J, with 17 bases between. The CDR3 sequence is 18 residues long. CDR3 sequence: CASSVRPGGGSSYNEQFF. CDR3 sequence (DNA): TGTGCCAGCAGCGTAAGGCCGGGGGGCGGGAGCTCCTACAATGAGCAGTTCTTC.

The gene calls are TRBV7-2 and TRBJ1-5; unclear D gene. The ends were cut back, 1 base at V and 8 bases at J, with 12 bases in the middle. The CDR3 is 14 residues long. Germline CDR1 and CDR2: SGHTA and FQGNSA. This CDR3 is CASSLEAFVEPQHF. As DNA, the CDR3 is TGTGCCAGCAGCTTAGAGGCGTTCGTTGAGCCCCAGCATTTT. Full variable domain (remainder filled in from reference TRBV7-2 and TRBJ1-5): GAGVSQSPSNKVTEKGKDVELRCDPISGHTALYWYRQSLGQGLEFLIYFQGNSAPDKSGLPSDRFSAERTGGSVSTLTIQRTQQEDSAVYLCASSLEAFVEPQHFGDGTRLSIL.

In this sample, this clonotype turned up a few times. V gene TRBV28 combines with J gene TRBJ2-7, with 7 bases that match TRBD2. The J call is doubtful: the DNA matches TRBJ2-5 better. Germline loops: CDR1 MDHEN, CDR2 SYDVKM. This CDR3 has 15 amino acids. This CDR3 reads CASSFAQRGYGTQYF. For the CDR3, the DNA is TGTGCCAGCAGTTTCGCCCAGCGGGGATATGGGACCCAGTACTTC.

In its sample, this clonotype was seen a few times. The V call is TRBV12-3 or TRBV12-4, the J call TRBJ2-7, with 9 bases matching TRBD2. The assigned J gene may be wrong: the sequence end matches TRBJ2-5 better. CDR3 size: 15 residues. The CDR3 here is CASSLEISGSKTQYF. The CDR3 DNA is TGTGCCAGCAGTTTAGAGATTAGCGGGAGCAAGACCCAGTACTTC.

This clonotype was observed a few times. The chain combines TRBV2 with TRBJ2-7; no reliable D call. This CDR3 comprises 12 residues. CDR1 and CDR2 from the germline V gene are SNHLY and FYNNEI. Between the trimmed V and J ends, which lost 6 bases and 4 bases, there was a span of 10 bases. This CDR3 is CASRGSYYEQYF. The DNA for the CDR3 is TGTGCCAGCAGGGGGTCGTATTACGAGCAGTACTTC.

The chain has TRBV6-6 and TRBJ2-1; 7 bases match TRBD1. The CDR3 length is 17 residues. V was clipped by 0 bases and J by 7 bases; unmatched bases: 12. Germline CDR1 is MNHNY and CDR2 is SVGAGI (reference sequence). This CDR3 is CASSYSVRQGSKNEQFF. CDR3 in DNA: TGTGCCAGCAGTTACTCAGTGCGACAGGGAAGTAAAAATGAGCAGTTCTTC.

This clonotype has more than one count but fewer than ten. The J gene is TRBJ2-5, the V gene TRBV5-1, with TRBD2 as a possible D gene (6 bases). In germline, CDR1 is SGHRS, CDR2 YFSETQ. V lost 1 base, J lost 7 bases, and 14 bases lay in between. The CDR3 spans 14 residues. In DNA, the CDR3 is TGCGCCAGCAGCTTGATGGGGAAGGGAGGGACCCAGTACTTC. Translation gives CASSLMGKGGTQYF.

The chain employs TRBV5-1 and TRBJ2-3; D gene unclear. Germline lookup yields CDR1 SGHRS and CDR2 YFSETQ. V shed 2 bases and J shed 2 bases, with 6 bases lying between them. CDR3 length: 13 residues. The CDR3 protein is CASSLPNTDTQYF. CDR3 bases: TGCGCCAGCAGCTTACCAAACACAGATACGCAGTATTTT.

This clonotype was seen a few times. The genes are TRBV29-1 and TRBJ2-7; no clear D. The CDR3 length is 15 residues. Germline V gene data show CDR1 as SQVTM and CDR2 as ANQGSEA. The germline V and J ends were trimmed by 0 bases and 5 bases, with 17 bases remaining between them. CDR3 sequence (DNA): TGCAGCGTTGAAGATTTGGCTGGACCCCCAAACGAGCAGTACTTC. Amino acid sequence: CSVEDLAGPPNEQYF.

J is TRBJ1-5 and V is TRBV2; D is possibly TRBD1 (6 bases). Per the germline V gene, CDR1 is SNHLY and CDR2 is FYNNEI. The CDR3 has 16 residues. With 5 bases removed from V and 1 base from J, the gap between germline ends came to 15 bases. The CDR3 reads CASSIPRTASNQPQHF. The CDR3 DNA follows: TGTGCCAGCAGTATCCCTAGGACAGCGAGCAATCAGCCCCAGCATTTT.

This clonotype was seen only a few times. The chain uses TRBV2 and TRBJ1-4; 7 bases match TRBD1. J was trimmed by 8 bases and V by 6 bases; bases with no gene match: 6. Germline values: CDR1 SNHLY, CDR2 FYNNEI. The CDR3 length is 13 residues. The CDR3 DNA reads TGTGCCAGCAGCGACAGGGTGAGGGAAAAACTGTTTTTT. It is translated as CASSDRVREKLFF.

This clonotype was recorded a few times. V is TRBV28 and J is TRBJ1-2; D call uncertain. Trimming took 5 bases from V and 8 from J, leaving 21 bases between them. The length of the CDR3 is 15 residues. In germline, CDR1 is MDHEN, CDR2 SYDVKM. The CDR3, as DNA: TGTGCCAGCAGTCCCTATCTGGCCGGAACCTTAGGCTACACCTTC. Protein: CASSPYLAGTLGYTF.

The rearrangement links TRBV12-3 or TRBV12-4 to TRBJ1-2; TRBD1 aligns across 9 bases. After removal of 5 bases from V and 3 bases from J, the junction contained 13 bases not matched to a gene. The CDR3 spans 17 residues. The CDR3 reads CASSRGTGRIFDYGYTF. The CDR3 DNA reads as TGTGCCAGCAGTCGGGGGACAGGGAGAATCTTCGACTATGGCTACACCTTC.

The CDR3 protein is CASRSTSGSSYNEQFF. The CDR3 DNA reads TGTGCCAGCAGGTCAACTAGCGGGAGCTCCTACAATGAGCAGTTCTTC. The chain has TRBV12-3 or TRBV12-4 and TRBJ2-1, with TRBD2 matching 11 bases. V gave up 6 bases and J gave up 0 bases; unmatched junction bases: 4. The CDR3 contains 16 residues.

To note about this clonotype: The junction differs from germline at one of its ends, possibly a read error. The J gene is TRBJ1-2, the V gene TRBV5-6; 7 bases line up with TRBD1. Germline CDR1 and CDR2: SGHDT and YYEEEE. This CDR3 has 14 residues. CDR3 in DNA: TGTACCAGCAGCTCGGGACAGCGACACTATGGCTACACCTTC. This encodes CTSSSGQRHYGYTF.

The rearrangement joins TRBV24-1 to TRBJ1-2; D unclear. The CDR3 covers 14 residues. CDR1 and CDR2 (germline): KGHDR, SFDVKD. Trimming took 3 bases from V and 3 from J, leaving 10 bases between them. The CDR3 loop is CATSDPDTYYGYTF. The CDR3 DNA reads as TGTGCCACCAGTGATCCCGACACCTACTATGGCTACACCTTC.

With respect to this clonotype: The DNA is omitted, as the CDR3 cannot be located on it reliably, and the CDR3 follows TCRdb's listing. The gene calls are TRBV5-5 and TRBJ2-7; the table assigns TRBD2, which was not confirmed against the DNA. Termini included, the CDR3 measures 20 amino acids. CDR1 is SGHKS and CDR2 is YYEKEE in the germline V gene (reference sequence). The CDR3 loop is CDSSIYLCSGRLAESYEQYF.

This clonotype was counted only a few times. The chain employs TRBV7-8 and TRBJ2-6; D assignment may be TRBD1 or TRBD2 (5 bases each). The CDR3 sequence is 15 residues long. Trimming took off 5 bases at V and 2 bases at J, with 10 bases between the two ends. Germline V lookup: CDR1 SGHVS, CDR2 FQNEAQ. Here the CDR3 DNA reads TGTGCCAGCAGCCCGACGGGGCCTGGGGCCAACGTCCTGACTTTC. It codes for CASSPTGPGANVLTF.

The chain links TRBV20-1 to TRBJ1-6; D remains unclear. The CDR3 contains 16 residues. Germline CDR1 is DFQATT and CDR2 is SNEGSKA (reference sequence). V was pared by 0 bases and J by 8 bases, with 17 bases between. DNA of the CDR3: TGCAGTGCTAGAGATAAACTTTCCGGGTTACATTCACCCCTCCACTTT. Amino acids: CSARDKLSGLHSPLHF.

Turning to this clonotype: One junction end does not reproduce the germline sequence, and a read error may be involved. The rearrangement links TRBV20-1 to TRBJ2-1; D perhaps matches TRBD1 (5 bases). The CDR3 consists of 14 residues. CDR1 and CDR2 (germline): DFQATT, SNEGSKA (reference sequence). In nucleotides, the CDR3 is TGCGGTGCTAGAGAACAGGCTCTCTTGGATGAGCAGTTCTTC. Its protein product is CGAREQALLDEQFF.

The chain is built from TRBV5-1 and TRBJ2-7; unclear D gene. Germline values: CDR1 SGHRS, CDR2 YFSETQ. The CDR3 contains 14 residues. Trimming removed 5 bases from V and 2 bases from J, with 14 bases in between. In nucleotides, the CDR3 is TGCGCCAGCAGTCGAGCAAGAGGCCCCTACGAGCAGTACTTC. This translates into CASSRARGPYEQYF.

The genes are TRBV29-1 and TRBJ2-1, with 7 bases fitting TRBD2. CDR1 and CDR2 (germline): SQVTM, ANQGSEA. The CDR3 is 14 amino acids. V dropped 3 bases and J dropped 4; count of bases not matched to a gene: 6. As DNA, the CDR3 is TGCAGCGTTGAGTCGAGCGGGGCTTACAATGAGCAGTTCTTC. Amino acids: CSVESSGAYNEQFF.